There are a few counts of the clone carrying this TCR beta chain. The antigen remains undetermined. Time point reported: newly diagnosed GD, antithyroid drugs for less than 3 months. From PBMCs, RNA was extracted and then used to make the TCR library. The data were taken from a study of regulatory T cells in long-lasting Graves disease. Findings and limits, study-wide: Persistent Graves' patients showed a TCR diversity that was lower than that of newly diagnosed ones.

The germline CDR1 and CDR2 sequences are LNHNV and YYDKDF (reference sequence). The V gene end was trimmed by 3 bases and the J gene end by 3 bases; junction bases not matched to a gene: 3. The CDR3 has 15 residues. The authors built TCR beta libraries using iRepertoire HTBI primers and Arm-PCR of CDR3 regions. TCRdb independently ran MiXCR on the multiplex PCR reads; one entry per CDR3 protein. The table has about 530,000 distinct CDR3 sequences, roughly 15% seen once. The data also belong to a second study, concerning T cells in Graves' hyperthyroidism and ophthalmopathy.

Sequencing used peripheral blood mononuclear cells (PBMCs), obtained at new diagnosis, from a patient treated with antithyroid drugs. This TCR derives from a woman aged 40 to 65 with Graves disease. The chain combines TRBV15 with TRBJ1-3; 9 nucleotides align to TRBD1. The chain's CDR3 is CATSRTGGNGNTIYF. As DNA, the CDR3 is TGTGCCACCAGCAGGACAGGGGGAAATGGAAACACCATATATTTT.